Sequencing of this TCR beta chain was carried out in a study of CD8+ T cells in alopecia areata. General study results and limits: Many expanded lesional clones remained in scalp and blood on tofacitinib.

A remark on this clone: Its antigen is not known.

Indicated treatment: oral pan-JAK inhibitor, 5-10 mg twice daily. Alopecia areata patients provided lesional scalp punch biopsies and peripheral blood. RNA was extracted and reverse transcribed into cDNA as the sequencing template. The data were produced by immunoSEQ multiplex PCR, yet TCRdb's version contains in-frame clones alone and is incomplete. The data contain around 300,000 clones, approximately 60% of them singletons. V trimming: 0 bases; J trimming: 3 bases; junction bases outside the gene matches: 0. The CDR3 runs 14 residues. Germline V gene sequence: CDR1 SNHLY, CDR2 FYNNEI. Sequenced here: CD4+ T cells sorted from blood, sampled around week 54, from a patient treated with tofacitinib. This rearrangement joins TRBV2 to TRBJ2-3; 7 positions match TRBD2. This clonotype was sampled from a human donor with alopecia areata. CDR3 residues: CASSEAGGTDTQYF. CDR3 in DNA: TGTGCCAGCAGTGAAGCGGGGGGGACAGATACGCAGTATTTT.